These 24 T cell receptor beta chains came from one sample sequenced in a study of T cells in Graves' hyperthyroidism and ophthalmopathy. What was amplified from RNA transcripts were TCR beta CDR3 regions. A set of HTBI primers served as the primers for a first-round RT-PCR of the TCR CDR3. TCRdb independently ran MiXCR on the multiplex PCR reads; one entry per CDR3 protein. The repertoire holds 300,000 to 450,000 distinct CDR3 sequences, with approximately 18% as singletons. The sequenced sample consisted of blood. All receptors come from a man younger than 30 with Graves' ophthalmopathy.

This clonotype appeared many times. This chain joins TRBV12-3 or TRBV12-4 and TRBJ1-5; D is possibly TRBD1 (5 bases). The CDR3 spans 11 residues. V was clipped by 5 bases and J by 8 bases, with 7 bases between them. The CDR3 coding sequence is TGTGCCAGCAGTGTAGGGGAGCCCCAGCATTTT. Encoded protein: CASSVGEPQHF.

This clonotype was found many times. The genes are TRBV6-1 and TRBJ2-1; D possibly corresponds to TRBD1 (5 bases). Trimming removed 7 bases from V and 0 bases from J, with 13 bases in between. Germline V gives CDR1 MNHNS, CDR2 SASEGT. The CDR3 is made up of 15 amino acids. The chain's CDR3 is CASTLTQGSYNEQFF. For the CDR3, the DNA is TGTGCCAGCACCCTAACCCAGGGCTCCTACAATGAGCAGTTCTTC.

The table lists this clonotype with many counts. The rearrangement uses TRBV29-1 and TRBJ1-1; D is possibly TRBD1 (5 bases). The CDR3 covers 11 residues. V shed 4 bases and J shed 4 bases, with 7 bases lying between them. Germline CDR1 and CDR2: SQVTM and ANQGSEA. The CDR3 loop reads CSVGGSTEAFF. CDR3 sequence (DNA): TGCAGCGTTGGGGGGAGCACTGAAGCTTTCTTT.

This clonotype has at least ten counts. The J gene is TRBJ2-1, the V gene TRBV7-9, with D perhaps matching TRBD1 (5 bases). The germline V gene encodes CDR1 SEHNR and CDR2 FQNEAQ (reference sequence). The CDR3 is 12 residues long. Trimming stripped 5 bases from V and 7 bases from J, with 9 bases between. CDR3 nucleotide sequence: TGTGCCAGCAGCACCCAGGGTAATGAGCAGTTCTTC. Amino acid sequence: CASSTQGNEQFF. Full variable domain (missing parts from reference TRBV7-9 and TRBJ2-1): DTGVSQNPRHKITKRGQNVTFRCDPISEHNRLYWYRQTLGQGPEFLTYFQNEAQLEKSRLLSDRFSAERPKGSFSTLEIQRTEQGDSAMYLCASSTQGNEQFFGPGTRLTVL.

This clonotype was counted many times. The chain is built from TRBV7-9 and TRBJ2-3, with D maybe TRBD2 (6 bases). CDR3 length equals 12 residues. V was trimmed by 7 bases and J by 7 bases, leaving 12 bases between them. The germline gives CDR1 SEHNR, CDR2 FQNEAQ (reference sequence). The CDR3 loop reads CASIHRGNTQYF. The CDR3 DNA sequence: TGTGCCAGCATCCATCGGGGGAATACGCAGTATTTT.

This clonotype came up a few times. The chain couples TRBV14 to TRBJ2-3; 7 nucleotides match TRBD1. In germline, CDR1 is SGHDN, CDR2 FVKESK. Trimming at V came to 6 bases and at J to 4 bases, leaving 4 bases not matched to a gene. The CDR3 extends over 13 amino acids. The CDR3 nucleotides read TGTGCCAGCAGTGCGACAGGGCCAGATACGCAGTATTTT. This codes for CASSATGPDTQYF.

Comment on this clonotype: One end of the junction fails to match germline, which may point to a read error. The rearrangement uses TRBV19 and TRBJ1-1; D is ambiguous. The germline gives CDR1 LNHDA, CDR2 SQIVND (reference sequence). The CDR3 runs to 13 residues. The CDR3 DNA reads as TGTGCCAGTAGTATAGGCTTGAACACTGAAACTTTCTTT. Translating it yields CASSIGLNTETFF.

This clonotype showed up just a few times. The V call is TRBV4-1, the J call TRBJ2-3; D gene uncertain. The ends were cut back, 4 bases at V and 0 bases at J, with 14 bases in the middle. The CDR3 length is 16 residues. The V gene's germline CDR1 is MGHRA and CDR2 YSYEKL. The chain's CDR3 is CASSLILEASTDTQYF. In DNA form, the CDR3 reads TGCGCCAGCAGCCTAATCCTCGAAGCTAGCACAGATACGCAGTATTTT.

The CDR3 DNA is TGTGCCACCAGCAGAGATCAGGGGAATGGCTACACCTTC. Protein sequence: CATSRDQGNGYTF. The gene calls are TRBV15 and TRBJ1-2; D is perhaps TRBD1 (6 bases). CDR3 size: 13 residues. V lost 0 bases and J lost 6, with 8 bases in between. CDR1 and CDR2 from the germline V gene are LNHNV and YYDKDF (reference sequence).

The V call is TRBV9, the J call TRBJ2-5; 10 positions match TRBD2. This CDR3 region has 16 residues. From germline, CDR1 is SGDLS and CDR2 YYNGEE. Trimming took 0 bases from V and 5 from J; bases not matched to a gene: 7. The CDR3 DNA sequence: TGTGCCAGCAGCGTAGAGTTAGCGGGGGGTCGGGAGACCCAGTACTTC. Amino acids: CASSVELAGGRETQYF.

This clonotype was counted many times. This rearrangement joins TRBV2 to TRBJ1-5; D remains ambiguous. Trimming stripped 2 bases from V and 1 base from J, with 12 bases between. The CDR3 spans 16 residues. Germline assignment: CDR1 SNHLY and CDR2 FYNNEI. The chain's CDR3 is CASSERVGNSNQPQHF. For the CDR3, the DNA is TGTGCCAGCAGTGAAAGGGTAGGGAACAGCAATCAGCCCCAGCATTTT.

This clonotype was seen ten or more times. V usage is TRBV6-1 and J usage is TRBJ1-5; no clear D. Trimming shortened V by 0 bases and J by 2 bases, and 11 bases separated the two germline ends. This CDR3 comprises 16 residues. The germline V gene has CDR1 MNHNS and CDR2 SASEGT. CDR3 region: CASSEAPSPGNQPQHF. The CDR3 DNA is TGTGCCAGCAGTGAAGCGCCCAGCCCGGGCAATCAGCCCCAGCATTTT.

The chain joins TRBV6-1 to TRBJ2-2, with D perhaps TRBD1 or TRBD2 (5 bases each). CDR1 is MNHNS, CDR2 SASEGT, per germline. Trimming cost V 4 bases and J 5 bases, with 8 bases left between them. The CDR3 length is 13 residues. CDR3 sequence (DNA): TGTGCCAGCAGTGTTTGGGGGACCGGGGAGCTGTTTTTT. Amino acids: CASSVWGTGELFF.

This clonotype was seen ten or more times. The chain couples TRBV3-1 to TRBJ2-3; 12 nucleotides agree with TRBD2. Unmatched junction bases numbered 9, after V lost 4 bases and J lost 4 bases. The length of the CDR3 is 17 residues. The germline V gene encodes CDR1 LGHDT and CDR2 YNNKEL (reference sequence). CDR3 sequence reads: CASSPNGLAGFADTQYF. CDR3 DNA sequence: TGTGCCAGCAGCCCCAACGGACTAGCGGGGTTCGCAGATACGCAGTATTTT.

This clonotype was observed a handful of times. The chain carries TRBV12-3 or TRBV12-4 and TRBJ2-2; tentatively, D is TRBD1 (5 bases). The CDR3 consists of 12 residues. Trimming shortened V by 3 bases and J by 8 bases, and 7 bases separated the two germline ends. CDR3 DNA: TGTGCCAGCAGTTTTAACAGGGGGGAGCTGTTTTTT. This encodes CASSFNRGELFF.

This clonotype came up a few times. The V and J genes are TRBV11-2 and TRBJ1-2; D uncertain. The CDR3 runs 14 residues. The germline V gene has CDR1 SGHAT and CDR2 FQNNGV. The germline V and J ends were trimmed by 3 bases and 4 bases, with 12 bases remaining between them. CDR3 bases: TGTGCCAGCAGCTTCACGCGCAGTATCTATGGCTACACCTTC. Amino acid sequence: CASSFTRSIYGYTF.

This clonotype occurred a few times. The gene calls are TRBV25-1 and TRBJ2-7; 9 nucleotides match TRBD1. The CDR3 length is 14 residues. V shed 2 bases, J shed 6 bases, and the junction held 5 bases outside the gene matches. The germline V gene encodes CDR1 MGHDK and CDR2 SYGVNS. The CDR3 here is CASSERTGGGEQYF. In DNA, the CDR3 is TGTGCCAGCAGTGAACGAACAGGGGGCGGCGAGCAGTACTTC.

The V gene is TRBV6-1, the J gene TRBJ2-4; D may be TRBD2 (6 bases). CDR1 is MNHNS and CDR2 is SASEGT in the germline V gene. The CDR3 covers 15 residues. V lost 6 bases and J lost 0, with 12 bases in between. DNA of the CDR3: TGTGCCAGCAGGGAGGGAACGGTAGCCAAAAACATTCAGTACTTC. Translated: CASREGTVAKNIQYF.

This clonotype came up many times. The chain has TRBV12-3 or TRBV12-4 and TRBJ2-3; TRBD1 aligns across 9 bases. Trimming cost V 5 bases and J 4 bases; bases outside gene matches: 4. The CDR3 is 14 residues long. The CDR3 protein is CASSGTGSADTQYF. CDR3 sequence (DNA): TGTGCCAGCAGTGGGACAGGGTCAGCAGATACGCAGTATTTT.

This clonotype was seen repeatedly, ten times or more. V is TRBV5-1 and J is TRBJ1-1; D is undetermined. The germline V and J ends were trimmed by 4 bases and 0 bases, with 10 bases remaining between them. Germline V gene lookup returns CDR1 SGHRS and CDR2 YFSETQ. The CDR3 sequence is 14 residues long. CDR3 amino acids: CASSEQSLNTEAFF. The CDR3 nucleotides are TGCGCCAGCAGCGAACAGAGCTTGAACACTGAAGCTTTCTTT.

A few counts support this clonotype. This chain uses TRBV5-6 with TRBJ1-1; weak D call: TRBD1 (5 bases). Germline V gene lookup returns CDR1 SGHDT and CDR2 YYEEEE. This CDR3 is 14 amino acids long. Trimming pared 4 bases from V and 4 bases from J, leaving 14 bases between. The CDR3: CASSAQGGVTEAFF. The CDR3 DNA reads TGTGCCAGCAGCGCCCAGGGAGGGGTCACTGAAGCTTTCTTT.

In its sample, this clonotype was seen many times. The rearrangement uses TRBV18 and TRBJ1-5; possible D gene TRBD1, 5 bases. Per germline, CDR1 KGHSH and CDR2 LQKENI. V was pared by 4 bases and J by 7 bases, with 14 bases between. The CDR3 is 14 amino acids. The CDR3 DNA reads as TGTGCCAGCTCACTCGAGGGGAGTGGGCAGCCCCAGCATTTT. This gives the protein CASSLEGSGQPQHF.

The gene calls are TRBV6-1 and TRBJ1-1; tentative D call: TRBD1 (5 bases). Germline V CDR1 and CDR2: MNHNS, SASEGT. The CDR3 extends over 15 amino acids. Trimming stripped 6 bases from V and 2 bases from J, with 16 bases between. CDR3 nucleotide sequence: TGTGCCAGCAGGGTTACAGGTGGGAGTAACACTGAAGCTTTCTTT. It yields the protein CASRVTGGSNTEAFF.

This clonotype was found a few times. This chain uses TRBV7-6 with TRBJ2-5; D unresolved. The CDR3 length is 16 residues. Deletions cut 5 bases from V and 4 bases from J, with 20 bases between. Germline V gives CDR1 SGHVS, CDR2 FNYEAQ. This chain's CDR3 is CASSLRVDGALETQYF. The CDR3 nucleotides are TGTGCCAGCAGCCTACGTGTGGACGGTGCTTTAGAGACCCAGTACTTC.